This T cell receptor (beta chain) was observed in a study of T-cell reconstitution after alpha-beta-depleted transplantation in children. Study observations and caveats: Roughly two months post-transplant, alpha-beta T cells reportedly originated from several hundred graft clones that had expanded.

During its preparation, the TCRbeta library received unique molecular identifiers. TCRdb redid the calling of the PCR reads with MiXCR, one entry per CDR3 protein. The sample has approximately 500,000 distinct CDR3 sequences, about 10% seen once. J lost 4 bases, V lost 3 bases, and 5 bases had no gene match. CDR1 ENHRY and CDR2 SYGVKD come from the germline V gene. CDR3 length equals 14 residues. This clonotype was picked up many times. What it recognizes is unknown. This specimen consisted of PBMCs, obtained before TCRalphabeta/CD19-depleted stem cell transplant. This receptor was obtained from a child aged 2 to 15 with inherited bone marrow failure, due to receive a stem cell transplant. The rearrangement links TRBV10-3 to TRBJ2-7; 8 bases line up with TRBD1. CDR3 DNA: TGTGCCATCAGTGACGGACAGGGTGCGTACGAGCAGTACTTC. It is translated as CAISDGQGAYEQYF.